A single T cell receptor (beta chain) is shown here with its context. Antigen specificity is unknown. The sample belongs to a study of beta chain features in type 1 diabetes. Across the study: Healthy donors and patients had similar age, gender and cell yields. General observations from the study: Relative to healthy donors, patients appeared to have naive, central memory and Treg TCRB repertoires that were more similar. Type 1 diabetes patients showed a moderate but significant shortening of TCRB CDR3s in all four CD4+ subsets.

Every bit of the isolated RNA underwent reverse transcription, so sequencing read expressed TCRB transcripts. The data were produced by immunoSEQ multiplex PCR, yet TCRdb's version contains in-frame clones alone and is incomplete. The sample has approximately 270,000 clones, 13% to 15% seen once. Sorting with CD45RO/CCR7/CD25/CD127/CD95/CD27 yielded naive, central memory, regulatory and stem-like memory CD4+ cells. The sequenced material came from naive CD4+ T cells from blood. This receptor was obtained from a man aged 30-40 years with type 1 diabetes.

The CDR3 here is CASSDRAGGPVDTQYF. The DNA for the CDR3 is TGTGCCAGTAGTGATAGAGCGGGAGGGCCGGTAGATACGCAGTATTTT. The chain links TRBV19 to TRBJ2-3; 10 nucleotides align to TRBD2. V gave up 5 bases and J gave up 5 bases; unmatched junction bases: 10. The germline V gene encodes CDR1 LNHDA and CDR2 SQIVND (reference sequence). CDR3 length: 16 residues.